The 23 T cell receptor beta chains below were found in one sample sequenced in a study of blood T cell repertoires in COVID-19 (dated by TCRdb to about 2020). The library relied on the immunoSEQ multiplex PCR assay. This is the immuneACCESS table as TCRdb keeps it, with only in-frame sequences that have V and J called. A part of the clones is gone; compared with another copy, unresolved V genes explain less than half, and the rest is unexplained. Present in this sample are around 200,000 clones, less than 90% of which were seen just once. Around 21% of the sample belongs to the ten largest clones. The sample consisted of peripheral blood. The receptors derive from a man between 70 and 80 years old with active or convalescent COVID-19.

The genes are TRBV5-4 and TRBJ2-3; TRBD2 matches 15 bases. The CDR3 sequence is 19 residues long. Trimming cost V 4 bases and J 2 bases; bases outside gene matches: 11. Looked up from germline, CDR1 is SGHNT and CDR2 is YYREEE (reference sequence). The CDR3 is CASSRGLAGGPTSTDTQYF. CDR3 bases: TGTGCCAGCAGCCGGGGACTAGCGGGAGGTCCCACCTCCACAGATACGCAGTATTTT.

This sequence joins TRBV24-1 and TRBJ1-5; TRBD1 matches at 7 bases. The germline V gene has CDR1 KGHDR and CDR2 SFDVKD. V lost 5 bases, J lost 6 bases, and 6 bases stayed unmatched. The CDR3 length is 14 residues. CDR3 sequence reads: CATSGKGAGQPQHF. The CDR3 DNA reads TGTGCCACCAGTGGAAAGGGGGCAGGTCAGCCCCAGCATTTT.

V and J are TRBV28 and TRBJ1-5, with D possibly matching TRBD1 (6 bases). The V and J ends lost 2 bases and 5 bases respectively, with 7 bases between them. This CDR3 contains 13 residues. Germline V gives CDR1 MDHEN, CDR2 SYDVKM. The CDR3: CASSLAGDQPQHF. The CDR3 region has the DNA TGTGCCAGCAGTTTAGCAGGGGATCAGCCCCAGCATTTT.

The rearrangement links TRBV30 to TRBJ2-7; the match to TRBD2 covers 7 bases. This CDR3 region has 11 residues. Germline-derived CDR1 and CDR2 are GTSNPN and SVGIG (reference sequence). The V and J ends lost 4 bases and 3 bases, in that order; junction bases with no gene match: 0. CDR3 region: CAWTGGYEQYF. CDR3 bases: TGTGCCTGGACGGGAGGCTACGAGCAGTACTTC.

The chain is built from TRBV4-3 and TRBJ2-2, with no clear D. Per the germline V gene, CDR1 is LGHNA and CDR2 is YSLEER. The CDR3 totals 14 residues. Deletions cut 4 bases from V and 3 bases from J, with 9 bases between. CDR3 nucleotides: TGCGCCAGCAGCCTACAGTGGGACACCGGGGAGCTGTTTTTT. It translates to CASSLQWDTGELFF.

This chain joins TRBV6-5 and TRBJ2-1; possible D gene TRBD2, 5 bases. The CDR3 spans 15 residues. V was pared by 2 bases and J by 4 bases, with 12 bases between. In germline, CDR1 is MNHEY, CDR2 SVGAGI. CDR3 amino acids: CASSYARGIYNEQFF. CDR3 bases: TGTGCCAGCAGTTACGCTAGAGGGATTTACAATGAGCAGTTCTTC.

The J gene is TRBJ2-2, the V gene TRBV14; D is perhaps TRBD1 (6 bases). This CDR3 is built from 15 residues. V lost 4 bases and J 5 bases, leaving 14 bases between the germline ends. CDR1 is SGHDN, CDR2 FVKESK, per germline. CDR3 bases: TGTGCCAGCAGCCGAACGACAGGTTTAACCGGGGAGCTGTTTTTT. Translating gives CASSRTTGLTGELFF.

The chain joins TRBV5-5 to TRBJ1-2; perhaps TRBD1 as D (5 bases). The CDR3 spans 16 residues. Germline V gene sequence: CDR1 SGHKS, CDR2 YYEKEE (reference sequence). V lost 1 base and J 3 bases, leaving 16 bases between the germline ends. CDR3 residues: CASSLRQGLVYYGYTF. CDR3 nucleotides: TGTGCCAGCAGCTTGCGGCAGGGACTGGTATACTATGGCTACACCTTC.

This chain's CDR3 is CATSSDSYNTEAFF. CDR3 nucleotide sequence: TGTGCCACCAGCAGTGACAGTTACAACACTGAAGCTTTCTTT. This sequence joins TRBV15 and TRBJ1-1; TRBD1 is a possible D gene (5 bases). CDR1 and CDR2 (germline): LNHNV, YYDKDF (reference sequence). V lost 3 bases, J lost 2 bases, and 10 bases lay in between. The CDR3 has 14 residues.

This chain joins TRBV7-9 and TRBJ1-6; the match to TRBD1 covers 7 bases. The CDR3 runs to 15 residues. Unmatched junction bases numbered 8, after V lost 3 bases and J lost 9 bases. Germline V CDR1 and CDR2: SEHNR, FQNEAQ (reference sequence). In DNA form, the CDR3 reads TGTGCCAGCAGCTTGGGGACAGAGTCAGCTTCACCCCTCCACTTT. Translation gives CASSLGTESASPLHF.

The rearrangement joins TRBV4-3 to TRBJ2-1, with TRBD2 identical over 11 bases. CDR1 is LGHNA and CDR2 is YSLEER in the germline V gene. Trimming removed 1 base from V and 8 bases from J; junction bases left unmatched: 13. The CDR3 extends over 18 amino acids. The CDR3 is CASSQGGISGGAGYEQFF. The CDR3 nucleotides are TGCGCCAGCAGCCAAGGTGGGATTAGCGGGGGGGCGGGCTATGAGCAGTTCTTC.

The chain has TRBV12-5 and TRBJ1-4; 9 bases agree with TRBD1. Germline lookup yields CDR1 LGHNT and CDR2 FRNRAP. V lost 6 bases to trimming and J lost 13 bases; unmatched junction nucleotides: 12. The CDR3 sequence is 14 residues long. For the CDR3, the DNA is TGTGCTAGTGGCCCATCAAGGACAGGGGACGGACTGTTTTTT. Translated: CASGPSRTGDGLFF.

This chain links TRBV6-2 or TRBV6-3 with TRBJ2-1; D possibly corresponds to TRBD1 (6 bases). The germline V gene has CDR1 MNHEY and CDR2 SVGEGT. The CDR3 covers 13 residues. V was cut by 5 bases and J by 4 bases, with 9 bases left in between. The CDR3 DNA sequence: TGTGCCAGCAGTCAGGACAGTTACAATGAGCAGTTCTTC. Its translation: CASSQDSYNEQFF.

This clone was seen a single time. Here the CDR3 reads CASSARLGQGSYNEQFF. CDR3 nucleotides: TGTGCCAGCAGCGCCCGCCTGGGACAGGGTTCCTACAATGAGCAGTTCTTC. The chain combines TRBV7-9 with TRBJ2-1; 9 bases agree with TRBD1. The CDR3 totals 17 residues. CDR1 SEHNR and CDR2 FQNEAQ come from the germline V gene (reference sequence). The junction had 9 bases not matched to a gene; V was cut back by 5 bases and J by 1 base.

This clone has a single count. The genes are TRBV3-1 (or the pseudogene TRBV3-2) and TRBJ1-1; no firm D call. CDR1 is LGHDT, CDR2 YNNKEL, per germline (reference sequence). The CDR3 length is 14 residues. Between the trimmed V and J ends, which lost 0 bases and 1 base, there was a span of 6 bases. This chain's CDR3 is CASSQEWPNTEAFF. In nucleotides, the CDR3 is TGTGCCAGCAGCCAAGAATGGCCGAACACTGAAGCTTTCTTT.

The V gene is TRBV5-1, the J gene TRBJ2-1; TRBD1 matches at 8 bases. The CDR3 has 15 amino acids. Germline V gene sequence: CDR1 SGHRS, CDR2 YFSETQ. V shed 6 bases, J shed 1 base, and the junction held 6 bases outside the gene matches. Here the CDR3 reads CASKQGGKSYNEQFF. For the CDR3, the DNA is TGCGCCAGCAAACAGGGGGGCAAATCCTACAATGAGCAGTTCTTC.

V gene TRBV28 combines with J gene TRBJ1-2; D remains ambiguous. The germline V gene has CDR1 MDHEN and CDR2 SYDVKM. CDR3 length: 13 residues. V was shortened by 5 bases and J by 1 base, with 8 bases between the two germline ends. The CDR3 sequence: CASSTLINYGYTF. The CDR3 DNA reads as TGTGCCAGCAGTACCCTAATTAACTATGGCTACACCTTC.

The chain uses TRBV28 and TRBJ2-7; 9 bases map to TRBD1. This CDR3 contains 14 residues. Germline CDR1 reads MDHEN; CDR2 reads SYDVKM. V lost 6 bases and J lost 3; bases outside the gene matches: 6. Written as DNA, the CDR3 is TGTGCCAGCAGGTCCGGGACAGGGCTCTACGAGCAGTACTTC. It codes for CASRSGTGLYEQYF.

The J gene is TRBJ2-7, the V gene TRBV18; 7 nucleotides line up with TRBD1. The CDR3 consists of 14 residues. The ends lost 3 bases at V and 2 bases at J; junction bases unmatched: 4. Germline V gene sequence: CDR1 KGHSH, CDR2 LQKENI. The CDR3 is CASSPKQGPYEQYF. The CDR3 region has the DNA TGTGCCAGCTCACCGAAACAGGGGCCCTACGAGCAGTACTTC.

This clone occurred many times. The chain uses TRBV19 and TRBJ1-6; D is perhaps TRBD1 (5 bases). The CDR3 is 14 residues long. V was cut by 6 bases and J by 6 bases, with 12 bases left in between. The V gene's germline CDR1 is LNHDA and CDR2 SQIVND (reference sequence). The CDR3 protein is CASSTGLSNSPLHF. CDR3 DNA sequence: TGTGCCAGTAGCACAGGTTTGAGTAATTCACCCCTCCACTTT.

This clone was detected a few times. J is TRBJ2-3 and V is TRBV6-5, with D tentatively TRBD1 (5 bases). The germline CDR1 and CDR2 sequences are MNHEY and SVGAGI. Trimming took off 4 bases at V and 2 bases at J, with 10 bases between the two ends. The CDR3 covers 14 residues. The CDR3 region is CASSLGPFTDTQYF. The CDR3 DNA sequence: TGTGCCAGCAGTTTGGGGCCCTTCACAGATACGCAGTATTTT.

CDR3 nucleotide sequence: TGTGCCAGCAGCCAAGATAGGACAGGGAACTGGGGTGAAGCTTTCTTT. It is translated as CASSQDRTGNWGEAFF. The V and J genes are TRBV3-1 (or the pseudogene TRBV3-2) and TRBJ1-1, with 8 positions matching TRBD1. V gave up 0 bases and J gave up 7 bases; unmatched junction bases: 10. Germline lookup yields CDR1 LGHDT and CDR2 YNNKEL (reference sequence). The length of the CDR3 is 16 residues.

This rearrangement joins TRBV5-8 to TRBJ1-3; 7 nucleotides align to TRBD1. The trim removed 5 bases at V and 4 bases at J, leaving 6 bases unmatched. CDR3 length: 14 residues. CDR1 and CDR2 from the germline V gene are SGHTS and YDEGEE. The CDR3 here is CASRPTGTGNTIYF. CDR3 sequence (DNA): TGTGCCAGCAGACCGACAGGGACGGGAAACACCATATATTTT.